What follows describes a single TCR beta chain. The data originate from a study of blood T cell repertoires in COVID-19. Turning to the study itself: The samples span acute and convalescent COVID-19 from the United States, Italy and Spain. T cells, B-cell-depleted T cells, or PBMCs supplied cDNA or gDNA.

V lost 4 bases to trimming and J lost 11 bases, with 15 bases between them. The CDR3 has 13 amino acids. Germline assignment: CDR1 SGHRS and CDR2 YFSETQ. In the study's own analysis: Reference gene primers were amplified, and this amplification served to estimate nucleated cell counts. Clones were read by immunoSEQ multiplex PCR, and TCRdb kept only the in-frame ones, dropping some. V and J calls and clone size are as listed in that table; D and trimming were resolved from the DNA. This sample has 110,000 to 150,000 clones, with 75% to 90% found just once. This TCR derives from an older woman with active COVID-19. Specimen: peripheral blood. The chain is built from TRBV5-1 and TRBJ2-2; D possibly corresponds to TRBD2 (6 bases). CDR3 in amino acids: CASSPSGEAELFF. CDR3 DNA: TGCGCCAGCAGCCCGAGTGGGGAGGCCGAGCTGTTTTTT.